Given below is one T cell receptor beta chain in context. What antigen it recognizes has not been identified. Per-base qualities were not stored, and no clone one base away is much larger. These data come from a study of blood T cell repertoires in COVID-19 (dated by TCRdb to the early 2020s). In the study overall: Collaborator samples came from the United States, Italy and Spain and covered acute and convalescent phases of COVID-19. The material from the prospective study consisted of cDNA or gDNA derived from T cells, B-cell-depleted T cells, or PBMCs. Subjects who had been exposed to COVID-19, were actively infected with it, or had recovered from it provided the deeply sampled blood TCRbeta repertoires that made up the dataset. The repertoires were released in a freely available public database intended as a resource for research on the immune response to SARS-CoV-2. Samples were obtained from the ongoing ImmuneRACE study (first 160 participants) and from over 1,000 subjects provided by 6 global collaborators. Sample metadata almost always included a de-identified subject ID, COVID-19 status, age in years and sex. Where available, HLA class I and class II types were taken from metadata supplied by the sample provider and were not determined by assay-based typing. The investigation overall reported the following: How much clinical and demographic metadata was included differed by source and by participant, and the metadata was provided uncurated.

The immunoSEQ Assay, a bias-controlled multiplex PCR, was used to amplify TCRbeta CDR3 regions from genomic DNA. On the authors' methods: The number of nucleated cells in each sample was estimated by amplification of reference gene primers within the assay. To quantify the absolute abundance of each unique TCRbeta CDR3 rearrangement, sequence reads were collapsed and filtered. For each sample, productive Simpson clonality was calculated as the square root of Simpson's diversity index over productive rearrangements. TCRdb provides this immuneACCESS table in a form limited to in-frame rearrangements. Some clones are lacking; in checked studies, under half of them reflect an unresolved V gene, and why the rest are absent is not known. V and J calls and clone size are as listed in that table; D and trimming were resolved from the DNA. The sample contains over 100,000 clones, around four fifths of them found a single time. The ten largest account for roughly 20% of the sample.

V lost 6 bases and J lost 0 bases; the stretch between them is 18 bases long. CDR3 length: 17 amino acids, cysteine to phenylalanine. The only DNA kept is the CDR3, 51 bases in frame from the first base. Looking up the germline V gene (reference sequence) yields CDR1 LNHDA and CDR2 SQIVND. Collaborating institutions collected whole blood in K2EDTA tubes following their own protocols. For TCRbeta analysis, collaborators shipped samples as frozen whole blood, isolated PBMCs, or DNA extracted from either of those sample types. This sequence was found in a woman aged 60-75 years with acute or convalescent COVID-19. Recombination linked TRBV19 to TRBJ1-3; confidence is insufficient to name the D gene. Sequencing was done on a sample of peripheral blood. The DNA reads as follows: TGTGCCAGTAGGCACCTTGAGGCCGGCTACTCTGGAAACACCATATATTTT. This encodes CASRHLEAGYSGNTIYF.